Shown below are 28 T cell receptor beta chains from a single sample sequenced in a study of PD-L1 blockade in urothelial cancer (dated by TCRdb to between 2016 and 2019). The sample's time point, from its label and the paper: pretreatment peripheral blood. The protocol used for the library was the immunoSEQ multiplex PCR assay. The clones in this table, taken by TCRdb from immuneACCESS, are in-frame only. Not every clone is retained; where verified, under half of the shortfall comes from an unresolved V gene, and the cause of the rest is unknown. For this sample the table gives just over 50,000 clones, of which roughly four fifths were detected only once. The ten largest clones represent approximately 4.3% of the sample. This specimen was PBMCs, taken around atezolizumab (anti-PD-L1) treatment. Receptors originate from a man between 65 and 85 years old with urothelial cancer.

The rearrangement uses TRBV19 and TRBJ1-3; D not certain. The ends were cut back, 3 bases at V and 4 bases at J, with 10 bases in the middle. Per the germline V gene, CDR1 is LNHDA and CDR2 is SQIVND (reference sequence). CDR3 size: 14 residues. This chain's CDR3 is CASSIPRIGNTIYF. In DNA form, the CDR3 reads TGTGCCAGTAGTATTCCCAGGATCGGAAACACCATATATTTT.

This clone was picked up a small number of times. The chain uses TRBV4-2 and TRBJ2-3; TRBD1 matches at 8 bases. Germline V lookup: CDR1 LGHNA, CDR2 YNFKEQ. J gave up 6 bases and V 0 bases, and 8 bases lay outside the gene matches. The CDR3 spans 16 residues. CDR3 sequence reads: CASSQDLRTGRDTQYF. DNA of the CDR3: TGTGCCAGCAGCCAAGATTTGAGGACAGGGCGGGATACGCAGTATTTT.

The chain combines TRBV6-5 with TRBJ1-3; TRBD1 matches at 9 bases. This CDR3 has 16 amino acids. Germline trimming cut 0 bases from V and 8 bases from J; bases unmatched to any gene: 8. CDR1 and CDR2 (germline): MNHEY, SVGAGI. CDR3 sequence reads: CASSYSGQGSGDTIYF. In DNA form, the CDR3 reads TGTGCCAGCAGTTACTCGGGACAGGGCTCAGGAGACACCATATATTTT.

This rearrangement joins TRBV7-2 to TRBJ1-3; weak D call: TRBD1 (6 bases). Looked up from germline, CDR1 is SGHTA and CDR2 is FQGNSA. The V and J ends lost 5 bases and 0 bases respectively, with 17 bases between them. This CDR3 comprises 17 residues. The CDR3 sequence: CASSPADRTRSGNTIYF. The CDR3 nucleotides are TGTGCCAGCAGCCCCGCTGACAGGACGCGCTCTGGAAACACCATATATTTT.

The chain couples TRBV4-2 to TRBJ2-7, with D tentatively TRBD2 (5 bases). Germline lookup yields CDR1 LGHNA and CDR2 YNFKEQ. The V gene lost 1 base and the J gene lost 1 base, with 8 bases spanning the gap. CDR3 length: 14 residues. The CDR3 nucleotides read TGTGCCAGCAGCCAAGGGAGGAGATCCTACGAGCAGTACTTC. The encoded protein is CASSQGRRSYEQYF.

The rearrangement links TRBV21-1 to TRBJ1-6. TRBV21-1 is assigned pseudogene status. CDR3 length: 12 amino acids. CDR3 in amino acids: CASSSNYSPLHF. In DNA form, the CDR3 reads TGTGCCAGCAGTTCGAACTATTCACCCCTCCACTTT.

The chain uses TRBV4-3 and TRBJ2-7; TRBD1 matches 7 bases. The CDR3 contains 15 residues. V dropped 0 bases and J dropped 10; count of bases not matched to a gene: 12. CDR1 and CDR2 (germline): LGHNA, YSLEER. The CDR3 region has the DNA TGCGCCAGCAGCCAAGAGGCGACAGGGCGGCGGTATCAGTACTTC. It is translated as CASSQEATGRRYQYF.

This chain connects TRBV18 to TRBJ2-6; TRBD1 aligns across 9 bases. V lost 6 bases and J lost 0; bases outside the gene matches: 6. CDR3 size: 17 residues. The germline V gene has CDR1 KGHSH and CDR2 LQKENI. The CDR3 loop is CASSYGTGNSGANVLTF. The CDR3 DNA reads TGTGCCAGCTCCTACGGGACAGGGAACTCTGGGGCCAACGTCCTGACTTTC.

The CDR3 region is CASRPQGQDYGYTF. In DNA form, the CDR3 reads TGTGCCAGCAGACCACAGGGACAGGACTATGGCTACACCTTC. The gene calls are TRBV28 and TRBJ1-2, with 8 bases matching TRBD1. CDR3 size: 14 residues. Germline CDR1 and CDR2: MDHEN and SYDVKM. Germline trimming cut 6 bases from V and 3 bases from J; bases unmatched to any gene: 6.

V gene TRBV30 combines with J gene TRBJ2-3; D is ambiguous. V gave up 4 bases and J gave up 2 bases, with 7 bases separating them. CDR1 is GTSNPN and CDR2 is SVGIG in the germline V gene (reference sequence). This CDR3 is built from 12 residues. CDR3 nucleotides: TGTGCCTGGAATCTATACACAGATACGCAGTATTTT. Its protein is CAWNLYTDTQYF. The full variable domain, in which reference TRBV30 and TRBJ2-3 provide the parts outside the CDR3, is SQTIHQWPATLVQPVGSPLSLECTVEGTSNPNLYWYRQAAGRGLQLLFYSVGIGQISSEVPQNLSASRPQDRQFILSSKKLLLSDSGFYLCAWNLYTDTQYFGPGTRLTVL.

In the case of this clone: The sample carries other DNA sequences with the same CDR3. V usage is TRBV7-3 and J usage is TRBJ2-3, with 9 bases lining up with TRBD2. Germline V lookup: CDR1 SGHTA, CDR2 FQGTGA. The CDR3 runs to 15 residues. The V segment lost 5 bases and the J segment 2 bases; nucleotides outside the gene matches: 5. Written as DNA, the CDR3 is TGTGCCAGCAGCCCGCGGGGGGGCGACACAGATACGCAGTATTTT. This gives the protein CASSPRGGDTDTQYF.

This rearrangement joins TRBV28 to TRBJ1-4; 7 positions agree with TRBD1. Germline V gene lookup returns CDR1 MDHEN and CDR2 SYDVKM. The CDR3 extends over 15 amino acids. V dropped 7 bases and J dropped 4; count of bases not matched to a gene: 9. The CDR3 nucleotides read TGTGCCAGCATTTCCGGGGGACAGTTTAATGAAAAACTGTTTTTT. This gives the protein CASISGGQFNEKLFF.

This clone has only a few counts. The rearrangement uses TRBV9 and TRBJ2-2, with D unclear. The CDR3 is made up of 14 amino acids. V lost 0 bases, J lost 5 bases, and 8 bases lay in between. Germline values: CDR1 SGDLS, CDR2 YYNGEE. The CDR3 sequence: CASSVGRTTGELFF. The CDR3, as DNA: TGTGCCAGCAGCGTAGGCCGCACAACCGGGGAGCTGTTTTTT.

The CDR3 nucleotides read TGTGCCAGCAGCCTTGGGACAGGGAGCTACAATGAGCAGTTCTTC. This codes for CASSLGTGSYNEQFF. This sequence joins TRBV5-8 and TRBJ2-1; 9 bases map to TRBD1. Germline lookup yields CDR1 SGHTS and CDR2 YDEGEE. Germline trimming cut 4 bases from V and 3 bases from J; bases unmatched to any gene: 5. CDR3 length: 15 residues. The entire variable domain, with the rest obtained from reference TRBV5-8 and TRBJ2-1, is as follows: EAGVTQSPTHLIKTRGQQATLRCSPISGHTSVYWYQQALGLGLQFLLWYDEGEERNRGNFPPRFSGRQFPNYSSELNVNALELEDSALYLCASSLGTGSYNEQFFGPGTRLTVL.

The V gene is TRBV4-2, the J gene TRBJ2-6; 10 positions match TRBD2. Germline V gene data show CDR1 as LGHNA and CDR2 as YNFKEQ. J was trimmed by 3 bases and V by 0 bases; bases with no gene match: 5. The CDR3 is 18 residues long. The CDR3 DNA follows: TGTGCCAGCAGCCAAGATCCCCTAGCGGGGGTTGGGGCCAACGTCCTGACTTTC. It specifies CASSQDPLAGVGANVLTF.

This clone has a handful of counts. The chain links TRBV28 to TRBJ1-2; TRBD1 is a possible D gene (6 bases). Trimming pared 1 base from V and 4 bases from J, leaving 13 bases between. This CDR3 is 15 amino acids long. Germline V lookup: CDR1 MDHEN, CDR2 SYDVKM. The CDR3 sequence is CASSLSTGLFYGYTF. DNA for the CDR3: TGTGCCAGCAGTTTATCTACAGGGCTTTTCTATGGCTACACCTTC.

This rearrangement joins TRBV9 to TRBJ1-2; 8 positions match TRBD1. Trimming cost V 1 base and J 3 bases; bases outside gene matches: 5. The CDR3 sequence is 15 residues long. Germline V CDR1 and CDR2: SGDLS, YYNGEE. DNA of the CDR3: TGTGCCAGCAGCGTAATGCCAGGGGGCGACTATGGCTACACCTTC. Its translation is CASSVMPGGDYGYTF.

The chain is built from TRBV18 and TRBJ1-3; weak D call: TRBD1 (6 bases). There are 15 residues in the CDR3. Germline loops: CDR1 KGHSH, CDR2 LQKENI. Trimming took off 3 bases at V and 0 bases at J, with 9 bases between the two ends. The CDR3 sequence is CASSPETGSGNTIYF. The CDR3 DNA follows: TGTGCCAGCTCACCCGAGACAGGCTCTGGAAACACCATATATTTT.

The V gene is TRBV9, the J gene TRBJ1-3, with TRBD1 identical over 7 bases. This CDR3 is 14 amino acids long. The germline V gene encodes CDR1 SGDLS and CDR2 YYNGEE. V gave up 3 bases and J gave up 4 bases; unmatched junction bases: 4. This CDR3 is CASSATGEGNTIYF. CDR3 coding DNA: TGTGCCAGCAGCGCTACAGGGGAAGGAAACACCATATATTTT. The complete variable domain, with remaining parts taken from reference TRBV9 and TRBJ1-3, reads DSGVTQTPKHLITATGQRVTLRCSPRSGDLSVYWYQQSLDQGLQFLIQYYNGEERAKGNILERFSAQQFPDLHSELNLSSLELGDSALYFCASSATGEGNTIYFGEGSWLTVV.

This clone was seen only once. CDR3 nucleotides: TGTGCCACCAGCGGCGGACAGACAACTAATGAAAAACTGTTTTTT. This codes for CATSGGQTTNEKLFF. The chain combines TRBV15 with TRBJ1-4; TRBD1 is a possible D gene (6 bases). CDR3 length: 15 residues. Trimming cost V 5 bases and J 0 bases, with 10 bases left between them. CDR1 and CDR2 (germline): LNHNV, YYDKDF (reference sequence).

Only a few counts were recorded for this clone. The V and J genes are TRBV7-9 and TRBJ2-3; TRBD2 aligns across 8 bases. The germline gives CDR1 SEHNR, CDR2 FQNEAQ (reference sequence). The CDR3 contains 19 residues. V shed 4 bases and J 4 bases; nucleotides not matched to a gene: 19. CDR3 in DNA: TGTGCCAGCAGCTACCTCGATCCCGGAGCGGGAGTTTATGCAGATACGCAGTATTTT. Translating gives CASSYLDPGAGVYADTQYF.

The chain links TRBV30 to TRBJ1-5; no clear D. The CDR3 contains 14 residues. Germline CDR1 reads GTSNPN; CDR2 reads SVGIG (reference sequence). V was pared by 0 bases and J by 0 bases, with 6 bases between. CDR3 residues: CAWSVLNSNQPQHF. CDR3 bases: TGTGCCTGGAGTGTACTGAATAGCAATCAGCCCCAGCATTTT.

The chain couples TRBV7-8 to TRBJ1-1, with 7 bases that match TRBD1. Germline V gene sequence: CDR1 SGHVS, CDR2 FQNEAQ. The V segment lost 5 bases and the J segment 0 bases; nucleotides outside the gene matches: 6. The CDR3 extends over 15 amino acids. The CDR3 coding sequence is TGTGCCAGCAGCCCGTCGACAGGGTTGAACACTGAAGCTTTCTTT. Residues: CASSPSTGLNTEAFF.

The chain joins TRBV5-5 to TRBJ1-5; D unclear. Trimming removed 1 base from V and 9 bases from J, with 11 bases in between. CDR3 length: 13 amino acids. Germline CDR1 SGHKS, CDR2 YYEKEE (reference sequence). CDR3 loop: CASSLHSEGPQHF. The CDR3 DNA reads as TGTGCCAGCAGCTTGCACAGTGAGGGGCCCCAGCATTTT. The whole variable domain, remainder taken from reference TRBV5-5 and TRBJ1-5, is DAGVTQSPTHLIKTRGQQVTLRCSPISGHKSVSWYQQVLGQGPQFIFQYYEKEERGRGNFPDRFSARQFPNYSSELNVNALLLGDSALYLCASSLHSEGPQHFGDGTRLSIL.

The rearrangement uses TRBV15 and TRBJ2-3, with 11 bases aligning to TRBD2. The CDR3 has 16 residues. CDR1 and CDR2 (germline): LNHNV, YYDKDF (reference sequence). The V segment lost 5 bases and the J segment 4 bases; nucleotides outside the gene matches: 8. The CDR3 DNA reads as TGTGCCACCAGCCTCCGACTAGCGGGGCTCGCAGATACGCAGTATTTT. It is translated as CATSLRLAGLADTQYF.

CDR3 loop: CASSRGGPPDTQYF. The CDR3 DNA reads TGCGCCAGCAGCCGGGGGGGGCCCCCAGATACGCAGTATTTT. The chain joins TRBV4-1 to TRBJ2-3; TRBD2 might be the D (7 bases). The CDR3 has 14 residues. V lost 4 bases, J lost 4 bases, and 12 bases lay in between. Germline V gives CDR1 MGHRA, CDR2 YSYEKL.

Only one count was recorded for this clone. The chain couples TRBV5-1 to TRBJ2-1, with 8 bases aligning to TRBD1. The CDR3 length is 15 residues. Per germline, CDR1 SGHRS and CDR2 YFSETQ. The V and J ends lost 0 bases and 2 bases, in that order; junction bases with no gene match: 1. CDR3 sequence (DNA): TGCGCCAGCAGCTTGGGGGACAGGACCTACAATGAGCAGTTCTTC. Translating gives CASSLGDRTYNEQFF. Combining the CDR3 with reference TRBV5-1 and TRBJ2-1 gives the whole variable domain KAGVTQTPRYLIKTRGQQVTLSCSPISGHRSVSWYQQTPGQGLQFLFEYFSETQRNKGNFPGRFSGRQFSNSRSEMNVSTLELGDSALYLCASSLGDRTYNEQFFGPGTRLTVL.

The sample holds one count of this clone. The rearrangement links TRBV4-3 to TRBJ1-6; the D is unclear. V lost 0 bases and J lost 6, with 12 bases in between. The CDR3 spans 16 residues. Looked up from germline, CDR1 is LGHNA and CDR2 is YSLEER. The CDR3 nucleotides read TGCGCCAGCAGCCAAGACAGGCAGCCTGTTAATTCACCCCTCCACTTT. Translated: CASSQDRQPVNSPLHF.